The 2 T cell receptor beta chains below all came from one sample that was sequenced in a study of control samples from healthy donors and cancer patients. Data came from immunoSEQ multiplex PCR; TCRdb stores just in-frame clones and leaves some out. The data hold 100,000 to 150,000 clones, with roughly 84% observed a single time. The sample taken for sequencing was blood. These receptors were obtained from a man aged 35-49 years in good health.

The CDR3 nucleotides are TGCAGCGTTGAAGTAGGGGACACCATGAACACTGAAGCTTTCTTT. Amino acid sequence: CSVEVGDTMNTEAFF. V usage is TRBV29-1 and J usage is TRBJ1-1; tentatively, D is TRBD1 (6 bases). CDR1 is SQVTM and CDR2 is ANQGSEA in the germline V gene. The V end was cut by 1 base, the J end by 0 bases, with 12 bases between. The CDR3 sequence is 15 residues long.

This clone was observed a handful of times. The rearrangement uses TRBV7-9 and TRBJ2-7, with D possibly being TRBD2 (5 bases). The V gene lost 5 bases and the J gene lost 5 bases, with 10 bases spanning the gap. The CDR3 is 12 amino acids. Looked up from germline, CDR1 is SEHNR and CDR2 is FQNEAQ (reference sequence). The CDR3 DNA follows: TGTGCCAGCAGCCCCGTAGCGAACGAGCAGTACTTC. It is translated as CASSPVANEQYF.